The T cell receptor (beta chain) under discussion was sequenced for a study of T cell responses to AZD1222 COVID-19 vaccine. Study-level results: Across spike, vaccine-associated CD4 TCRs were found, dominant at 160-218 and 743-854. Nearly half of spike-specific TCRs reportedly target unmutated variant regions.

The germline gives CDR1 SGHDT, CDR2 YYEEEE. Trimming left V 1 base short and J 6 bases short, with 11 bases between. The CDR3 spans 14 residues. Libraries were prepared by immunoSEQ multiplex PCR; TCRdb keeps only in-frame clonotypes and omits some of them. Altogether 70,000 to 95,000 clones are present, around nine tenths being singletons, with the ten largest covering roughly 5.1%. About this clone: No antigen is known for it.

Pooling was applied to second doses at about 4 or about 12 weeks. V is TRBV5-6 and J is TRBJ1-5; perhaps TRBD1 as D (5 bases). Sequences were derived from peripheral blood, sampled 28 days after the second AZD1222 dose. The receptor was derived from an adult who received the AZD1222 COVID-19 vaccine. The CDR3 here is CASSLRSGRQPQHF. The CDR3 DNA sequence: TGTGCCAGCAGCTTGAGATCAGGGCGTCAGCCCCAGCATTTT.